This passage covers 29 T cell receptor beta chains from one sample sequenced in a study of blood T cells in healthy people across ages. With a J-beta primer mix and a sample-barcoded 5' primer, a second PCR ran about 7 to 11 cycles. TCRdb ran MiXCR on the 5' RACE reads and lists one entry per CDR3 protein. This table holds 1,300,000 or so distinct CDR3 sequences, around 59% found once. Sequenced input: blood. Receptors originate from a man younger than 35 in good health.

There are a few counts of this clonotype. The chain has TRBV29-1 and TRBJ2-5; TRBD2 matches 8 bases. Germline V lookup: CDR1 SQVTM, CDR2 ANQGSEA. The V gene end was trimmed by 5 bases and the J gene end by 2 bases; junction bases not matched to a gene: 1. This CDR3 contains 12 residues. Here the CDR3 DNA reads TGCAGCGTTTTAGCGGGGCAAGAGACCCAGTACTTC. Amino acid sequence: CSVLAGQETQYF.

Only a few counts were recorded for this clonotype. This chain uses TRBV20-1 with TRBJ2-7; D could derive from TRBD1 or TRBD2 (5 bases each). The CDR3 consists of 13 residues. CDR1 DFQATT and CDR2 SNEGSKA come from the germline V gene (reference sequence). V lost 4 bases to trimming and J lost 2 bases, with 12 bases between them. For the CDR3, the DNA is TGCAGTGCTAAGGGACGGCTAGCCTACGAGCAGTACTTC. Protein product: CSAKGRLAYEQYF.

The CDR3, as DNA: TGTGCCAGCAGTGAAGGCGGGGATTGGGCGCAGTATTTT. Protein: CASSEGGDWAQYF. V is TRBV2 and J is TRBJ2-3; maybe TRBD2 (6 bases). The CDR3 length is 13 residues. Germline CDR1 and CDR2: SNHLY and FYNNEI. Trimming left V 1 base short and J 10 bases short, with 12 bases between.

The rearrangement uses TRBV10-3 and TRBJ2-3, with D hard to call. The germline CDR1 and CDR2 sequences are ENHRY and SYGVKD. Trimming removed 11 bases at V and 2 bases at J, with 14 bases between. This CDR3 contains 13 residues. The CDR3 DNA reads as TGTGCCTCCGCGTGGGATCTCACAGATACGCAGTATTTT. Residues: CASAWDLTDTQYF.

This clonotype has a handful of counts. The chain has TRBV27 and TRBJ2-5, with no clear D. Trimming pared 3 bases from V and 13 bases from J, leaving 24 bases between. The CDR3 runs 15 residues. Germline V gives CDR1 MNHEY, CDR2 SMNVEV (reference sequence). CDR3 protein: CASSFSGVGIYVLYF. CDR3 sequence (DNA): TGTGCCAGCAGTTTTTCTGGGGTCGGTATCTACGTTCTGTACTTC.

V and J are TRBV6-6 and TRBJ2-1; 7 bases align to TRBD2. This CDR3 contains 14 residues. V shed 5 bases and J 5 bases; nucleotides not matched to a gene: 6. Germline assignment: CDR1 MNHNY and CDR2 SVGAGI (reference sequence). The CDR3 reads CASSRDGGNNEQFF. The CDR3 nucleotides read TGTGCCAGCAGTAGGGACGGGGGGAACAATGAGCAGTTCTTC.

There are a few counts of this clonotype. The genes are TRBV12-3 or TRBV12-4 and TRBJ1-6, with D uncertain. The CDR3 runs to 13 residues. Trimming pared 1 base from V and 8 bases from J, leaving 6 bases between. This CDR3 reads CASSLVEDSPLHF. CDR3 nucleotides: TGTGCCAGCAGTTTAGTGGAAGATTCACCCCTCCACTTT.

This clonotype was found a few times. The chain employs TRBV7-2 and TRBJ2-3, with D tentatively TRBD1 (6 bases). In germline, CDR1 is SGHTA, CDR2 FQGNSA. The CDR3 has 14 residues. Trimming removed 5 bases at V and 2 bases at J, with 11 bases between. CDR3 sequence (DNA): TGTGCCAGCAGCCAATGGGGGCCCACAGATACGCAGTATTTT. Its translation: CASSQWGPTDTQYF. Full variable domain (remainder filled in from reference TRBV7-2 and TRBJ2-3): GAGVSQSPSNKVTEKGKDVELRCDPISGHTALYWYRQSLGQGLEFLIYFQGNSAPDKSGLPSDRFSAERTGGSVSTLTIQRTQQEDSAVYLCASSQWGPTDTQYFGPGTRLTVL.

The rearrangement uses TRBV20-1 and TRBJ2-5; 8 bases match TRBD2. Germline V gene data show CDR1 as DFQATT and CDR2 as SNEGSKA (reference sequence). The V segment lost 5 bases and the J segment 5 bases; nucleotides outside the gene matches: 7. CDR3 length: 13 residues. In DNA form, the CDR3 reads TGCAGTGCTGTAAGACTAGCGAGGGAGACCCAGTACTTC. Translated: CSAVRLARETQYF.

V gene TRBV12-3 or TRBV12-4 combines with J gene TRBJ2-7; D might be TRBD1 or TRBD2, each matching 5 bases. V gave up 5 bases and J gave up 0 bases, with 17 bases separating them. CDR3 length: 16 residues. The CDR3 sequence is CASSRNKGRISYEQYF. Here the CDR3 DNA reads TGTGCCAGCAGTAGAAATAAGGGACGGATCTCCTACGAGCAGTACTTC.

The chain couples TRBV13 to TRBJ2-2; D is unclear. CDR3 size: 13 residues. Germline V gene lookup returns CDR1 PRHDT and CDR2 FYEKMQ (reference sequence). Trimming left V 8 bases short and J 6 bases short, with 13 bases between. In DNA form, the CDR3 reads TGTGCCAGCTCGGGCCCCAGATCCGGGGAGCTGTTTTTT. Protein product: CASSGPRSGELFF.

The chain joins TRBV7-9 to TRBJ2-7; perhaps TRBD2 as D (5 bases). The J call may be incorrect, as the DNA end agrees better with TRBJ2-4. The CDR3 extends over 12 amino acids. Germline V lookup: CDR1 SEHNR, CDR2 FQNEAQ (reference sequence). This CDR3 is CASSPPGDIQYF. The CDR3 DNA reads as TGTGCCAGCAGCCCCCCCGGGGACATTCAGTACTTC.

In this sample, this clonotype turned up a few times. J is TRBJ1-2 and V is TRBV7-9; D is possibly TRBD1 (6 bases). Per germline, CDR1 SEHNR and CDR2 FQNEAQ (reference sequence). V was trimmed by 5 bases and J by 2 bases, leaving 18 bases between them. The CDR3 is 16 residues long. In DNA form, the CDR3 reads TGTGCCAGCAGCCTTCCTTGGACAGTTTTGAACTATGGCTACACCTTC. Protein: CASSLPWTVLNYGYTF.

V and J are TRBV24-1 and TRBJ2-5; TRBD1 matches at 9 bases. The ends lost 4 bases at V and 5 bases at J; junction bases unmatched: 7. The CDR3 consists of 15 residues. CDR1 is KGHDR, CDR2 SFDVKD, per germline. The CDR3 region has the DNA TGTGCCACCAGTGACCTCGAAGGGACAGGGGAGACCCAGTACTTC. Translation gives CATSDLEGTGETQYF.

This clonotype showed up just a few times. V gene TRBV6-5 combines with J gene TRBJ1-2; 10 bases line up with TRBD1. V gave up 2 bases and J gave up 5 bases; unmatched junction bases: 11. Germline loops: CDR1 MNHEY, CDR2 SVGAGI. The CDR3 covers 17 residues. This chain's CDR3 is CASSYLGQGPAWYGYTF. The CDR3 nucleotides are TGTGCCAGCAGTTACCTGGGACAGGGGCCCGCTTGGTATGGCTACACCTTC.

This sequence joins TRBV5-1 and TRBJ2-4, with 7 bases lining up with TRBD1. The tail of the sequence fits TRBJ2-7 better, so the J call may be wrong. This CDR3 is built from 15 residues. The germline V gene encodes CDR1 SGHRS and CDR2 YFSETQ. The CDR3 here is CASSLDGQVFYEQYF. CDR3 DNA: TGCGCCAGCAGCTTGGATGGACAGGTATTCTACGAGCAGTACTTC.

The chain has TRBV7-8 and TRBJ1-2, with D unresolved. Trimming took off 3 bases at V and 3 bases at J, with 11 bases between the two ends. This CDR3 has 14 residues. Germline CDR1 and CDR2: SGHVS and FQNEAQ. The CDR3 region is CASSLTDTYYGYTF. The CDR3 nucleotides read TGTGCCAGCAGCTTGACGGATACTTACTATGGCTACACCTTC. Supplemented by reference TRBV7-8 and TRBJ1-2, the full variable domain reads GAGVSQSPRYKVAKRGQDVALRCDPISGHVSLFWYQQALGQGPEFLTYFQNEAQLDKSGLPSDRFFAERPEGSVSTLKIQRTQQEDSAVYLCASSLTDTYYGYTFGSGTRLTVV.

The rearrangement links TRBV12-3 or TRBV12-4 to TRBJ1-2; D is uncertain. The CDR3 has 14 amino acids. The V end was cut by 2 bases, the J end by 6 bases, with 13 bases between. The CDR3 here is CASSLPGSVDGYTF. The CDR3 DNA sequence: TGTGCCAGCAGTTTACCGGGTTCGGTGGATGGCTACACCTTC.

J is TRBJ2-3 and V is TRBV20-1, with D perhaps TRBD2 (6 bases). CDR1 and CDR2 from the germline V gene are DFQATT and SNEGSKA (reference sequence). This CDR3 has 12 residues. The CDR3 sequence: CQALAYADTQYF. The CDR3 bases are TGCCAAGCCCTAGCGTATGCAGATACGCAGTATTTT.

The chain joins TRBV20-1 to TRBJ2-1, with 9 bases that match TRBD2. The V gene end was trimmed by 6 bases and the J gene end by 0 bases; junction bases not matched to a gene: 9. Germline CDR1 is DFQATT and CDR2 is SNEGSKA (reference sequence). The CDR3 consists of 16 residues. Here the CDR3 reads CSADTHSGSSYNEQFF. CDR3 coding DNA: TGCAGTGCCGACACACATAGCGGGAGCTCCTACAATGAGCAGTTCTTC.

The CDR3 sequence: CASSYGRTVAYNEQFF. CDR3 in DNA: TGTGCCAGCAGTTACGGGCGGACAGTGGCCTACAATGAGCAGTTCTTC. The chain has TRBV6-2 or TRBV6-3 and TRBJ2-1; possible D gene TRBD1, 6 bases. This CDR3 has 16 amino acids. The V gene's germline CDR1 is MNHEY and CDR2 SVGEGT. V shed 2 bases and J shed 2 bases, with 13 bases lying between them.

Here the CDR3 reads CASSPYQGANEQYF. CDR3 DNA sequence: TGTGCCAGCAGCCCCTACCAGGGGGCCAACGAGCAGTACTTC. The V gene is TRBV5-6, the J gene TRBJ2-7; 8 nucleotides align to TRBD1. Germline CDR1 reads SGHDT; CDR2 reads YYEEEE. Germline trimming cut 4 bases from V and 5 bases from J; bases unmatched to any gene: 8. The CDR3 has 14 residues. The full variable domain, with the rest looked up from reference TRBV5-6 and TRBJ2-7, is DAGVTQSPTHLIKTRGQQVTLRCSPKSGHDTVSWYQQALGQGPQFIFQYYEEEERQRGNFPDRFSGHQFPNYSSELNVNALLLGDSALYLCASSPYQGANEQYFGPGTRLTVT.

The CDR3 spells CASIQSFLDGSSTDTQYF. Written as DNA, the CDR3 is TGTGCCAGCATCCAATCGTTTCTTGACGGTAGCAGCACAGATACGCAGTATTTT. V gene TRBV28 combines with J gene TRBJ2-3; D not certain. Trimming cost V 7 bases and J 0 bases, with 23 bases left between them. This CDR3 region has 18 residues. Germline V gene lookup returns CDR1 MDHEN and CDR2 SYDVKM. Drawing the rest from reference TRBV28 and TRBJ2-3, the complete variable domain is DVKVTQSSRYLVKRTGEKVFLECVQDMDHENMFWYRQDPGLGLRLIYFSYDVKMKEKGDIPEGYSVSREKKERFSLILESASTNQTSMYLCASIQSFLDGSSTDTQYFGPGTRLTVL.

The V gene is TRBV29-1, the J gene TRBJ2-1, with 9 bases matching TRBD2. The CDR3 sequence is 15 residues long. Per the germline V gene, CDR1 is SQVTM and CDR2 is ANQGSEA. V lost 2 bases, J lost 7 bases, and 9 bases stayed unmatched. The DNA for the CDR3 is TGCAGCGTTGAATATTGGCGGGAGGGGGGGAATGAGCAGTTCTTC. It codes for CSVEYWREGGNEQFF.

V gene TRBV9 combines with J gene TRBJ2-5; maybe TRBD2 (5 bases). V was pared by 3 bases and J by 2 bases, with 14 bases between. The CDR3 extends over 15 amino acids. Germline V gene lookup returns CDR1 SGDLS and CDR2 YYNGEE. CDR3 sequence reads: CASSATPSGQETQYF. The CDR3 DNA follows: TGTGCCAGCAGCGCAACCCCGAGCGGACAAGAGACCCAGTACTTC.

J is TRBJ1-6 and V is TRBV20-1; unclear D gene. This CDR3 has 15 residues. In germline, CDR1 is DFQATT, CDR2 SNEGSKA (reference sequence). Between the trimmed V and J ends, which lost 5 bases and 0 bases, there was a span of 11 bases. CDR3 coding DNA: TGCAGTGCTGGGCGTCGGAGCTCCTATAATTCACCCCTCCACTTT. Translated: CSAGRRSSYNSPLHF.

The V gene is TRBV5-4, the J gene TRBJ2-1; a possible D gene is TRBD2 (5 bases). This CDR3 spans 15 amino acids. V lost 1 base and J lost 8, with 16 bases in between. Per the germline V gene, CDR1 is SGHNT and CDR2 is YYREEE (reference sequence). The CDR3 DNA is TGTGCCAGCAGCTTGACGGGGTCGGGCCGGTATGAGCAGTTCTTC. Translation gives CASSLTGSGRYEQFF.

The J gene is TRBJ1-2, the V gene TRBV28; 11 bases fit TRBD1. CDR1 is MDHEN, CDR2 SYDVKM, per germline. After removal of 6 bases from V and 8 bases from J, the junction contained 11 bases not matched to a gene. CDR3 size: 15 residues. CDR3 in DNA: TGTGCCAGCAGGGATCCCGGACAGGGGGCAGGGGGCTACACCTTC. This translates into CASRDPGQGAGGYTF.

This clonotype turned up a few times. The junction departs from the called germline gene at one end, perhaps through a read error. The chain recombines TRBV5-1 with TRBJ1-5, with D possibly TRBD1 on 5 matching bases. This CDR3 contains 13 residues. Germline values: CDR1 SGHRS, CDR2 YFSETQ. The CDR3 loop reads CASSPGTDQPQHF. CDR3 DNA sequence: TGTGCCAGCTCACCAGGGACGGATCAGCCCCAGCATTTT.